This T cell receptor beta chain was captured by sequencing in a study of long-term antiretroviral therapy in people with HIV. It was version v3.0 of the immunoSEQ assay that was run at survey level. Sequencing used immunoSEQ multiplex PCR; TCRdb keeps in-frame clones, though not all of them. The top ten clones hold 15% of a sample with approximately 17,000 clones, roughly four fifths of them seen once. Roughly 1-10 million cryopreserved PBMC were held in samples before DNA extraction. The germline V gene encodes CDR1 MNHNS and CDR2 SASEGT. The CDR3 is 14 residues long. Trimming left V 6 bases short and J 2 bases short, with 12 bases between. On this clone: What it binds is not known.

Study findings and constraints: Dominant in the repertoire at all time points were clones expanded before ART. Specimen acquisition occurred between the mid-2000s and the late 2010s, potentially under older ART regimens.

Sequenced material: unsorted PBMCs, taken about 2.4 years before starting antiretroviral therapy. The rearrangement joins TRBV6-1 to TRBJ2-3; D is possibly TRBD2 (5 bases). The receptor comes from a woman aged 45-60 years with HIV. The DNA of the CDR3 is TGTGCCAGCAGCGCGAGCGGTGCCACAGATACGCAGTATTTT. Its translation: CASSASGATDTQYF.